This is a list of T cell receptor beta chains from one sample in a study of CD4 T cells in relation to SARS-CoV-2 and coronaviruses. What these receptors recognize is not known. Some clones are missing from TCRdb's copy, which holds only in-frame ones; the method was immunoSEQ multiplex PCR. The data show about 36,000 clones, 75% to 85% seen once. The sample consisted of memory CD4+ T cells from PBMCs, cultured in vitro. These TCRs come from an adult with COVID-19. The CDR3 runs from the conserved cysteine through the conserved F or W. A D gene is named only where the DNA matches it firmly. Clone sizes are given selectively: once, few, many, or a class where the clone is expanded.

j_gene | d_gene | abundance | v_gene | CDR3nt | CDR3aa
TRBJ2-5 | - | - | TRBV11-2 | TGTGCCAGCAGCTTATCCGTCACGGGGGCCCCAGAGACCCAGTACTTC | CASSLSVTGAPETQYF
TRBJ2-5 | TRBD2 | - | TRBV4-3 | TGCGCCAGCAGCCAAGGGTCGGGGGGAGGATTAAAAGAGACCCAGTACTTC | CASSQGSGGGLKETQYF
TRBJ1-5 | TRBD1 | - | TRBV6-6 | TGTGCCAGCAAGGCGACAGGGGGCGATCAGCCCCAGCATTTT | CASKATGGDQPQHF
TRBJ1-4 | - | few | TRBV28 | TGTGCCAGCAGGGGCGAAAAACTGTTTTTT | CASRGEKLFF
TRBJ2-5 | TRBD1 | - | TRBV2 | TGTGCCAGCACCCCTCGGACAGGCCCAGAGACCCAGTACTTC | CASTPRTGPETQYF
TRBJ2-2 | - | - | TRBV3-1/TRBV3-2 | TGTGCCAGCAGCGACACAGGTTTTAACACCGGGGAGCTGTTTTTT | CASSDTGFNTGELFF
TRBJ2-3 | - | - | TRBV30 | TGTGCCTGGGGTGTAGGGACAGATACGCAGTATTTT | CAWGVGTDTQYF
TRBJ2-1 | TRBD2 | - | TRBV2 | TGTGCCAGCAGCCGGACTAGCGGTCACAATGAGCAGTTCTTC | CASSRTSGHNEQFF
TRBJ2-2 | TRBD2 | - | TRBV27 | TGTGCCAGCAGTTCCCCCACTAGCGGGAGGACCCCGAACACCGGGGAGCTGTTTTTT | CASSSPTSGRTPNTGELFF
TRBJ2-5 | - | - | TRBV5-1 | TGCGCCAGCAGCTTGGTCAAAGGGGGAGAAGAGACCCAGTACTTC | CASSLVKGGEETQYF
TRBJ1-3 | - | - | TRBV11-2 | TGTGCCAGCAGCTTAGATGGGGCAGGGCTCCCTTCTGGAAACACCATATATTTT | CASSLDGAGLPSGNTIYF
TRBJ1-6 | TRBD1 | few | TRBV30 | TGTGCCTGGAGTGGACAGGGTGGGAATTCACCCCTCCACTTT | CAWSGQGGNSPLHF
TRBJ1-2 | - | few | TRBV5-1 | TGCGCCAGCAGCTATGTCCAGGGGACTGGCTACACCTTC | CASSYVQGTGYTF
TRBJ1-5 | - | once | TRBV9 | TGTGCCAGCGCGGCGGGGCCCAATCAGCCCCAGCATTTT | CASAAGPNQPQHF
TRBJ2-2 | TRBD1 | - | TRBV7-3 | TGTGCCAGCAGCCCAACAGGGGGCACCGGGGAGCTGTTTTTT | CASSPTGGTGELFF
TRBJ2-3 | - | - | TRBV10-3 | TGTGCCATCAGTGAGGGATATGATACGCAGTATTTT | CAISEGYDTQYF
TRBJ2-1 | TRBD2 | once | TRBV19 | TGTGCCAGTAGTATAGGTAGCGGGACTGTCTATGAGCAGTTCTTC | CASSIGSGTVYEQFF
TRBJ1-2 | - | few | TRBV5-4 | TGTGCCACCGCCGTGGGGGGTATTTACTCTGGCTACACCTTC | CATAVGGIYSGYTF
TRBJ2-7 | - | once | TRBV2 | TGTGCCAGCAGTGGGACTTATAGCTCCTACGAGCAGTACTTC | CASSGTYSSYEQYF
TRBJ2-7 | - | - | TRBV25-1 | TGTGCCAGCAGTGAATATAATAGCTACGAGCAGTACTTC | CASSEYNSYEQYF
TRBJ1-4 | - | - | TRBV2 | TGTGCCAGCAGTGAAGATCTCGCAACTAATGAAAAACTGTTTTTT | CASSEDLATNEKLFF
TRBJ2-7 | TRBD2 | medium-sized | TRBV7-6 | TGTGCCAGCAGCTTAGAAGAAACTAGCGGACCAGACGAGCAGTACTTC | CASSLEETSGPDEQYF
TRBJ2-5 | TRBD2 | - | TRBV7-9 | TGTGCCAGCAGCACGACTAGCGGGAGAGAAGAGACCCAGTACTTC | CASSTTSGREETQYF
TRBJ2-1 | TRBD2 | - | TRBV4-3 | TGCGCCAGCAGCCAAGCCCTAGCGGGAGGAGTCAATGAGCAGTTCTTC | CASSQALAGGVNEQFF
TRBJ2-3 | TRBD2 | - | TRBV18 | TGTGCCAGCTCACCGATGGGGCTAGCGGGAGTGACAGATACGCAGTATTTT | CASSPMGLAGVTDTQYF
TRBJ2-1 | - | - | TRBV7-8 | TGTGCCAGCAGCCTAGGGCTCGGGCTCAATGAGCAGTTCTTC | CASSLGLGLNEQFF
TRBJ2-5 | TRBD1 | - | TRBV7-2 | TGTGCCAGCAGCTCGGGACAGCTCCAAGAGACCCAGTACTTC | CASSSGQLQETQYF
TRBJ2-1 | - | - | TRBV5-1 | TGCGCCAGCAGACCTCCCCAGAGGCGTGAGAAGCAGTTCTTC | CASRPPQRREKQFF
TRBJ2-3 | - | - | TRBV30 | TGTGCCTCTGTACCGTTCTGGGCGAGTGCTAGCACAGATACGCAGTATTTT | CASVPFWASASTDTQYF
TRBJ2-3 | - | few | TRBV6-4 | TGTGCCAGCAGTCTTAGCGGTACCACAGATACGCAGTATTTT | CASSLSGTTDTQYF
TRBJ2-7 | - | - | TRBV10-3 | TGTGCCATCAGTGAGTGGAGTGGGGCTTCCTACGAGCAGTACTTC | CAISEWSGASYEQYF
TRBJ1-1 | - | - | TRBV6-5 | TGTGCCAGCAGGGACGAGGGGACTGAAGCTTTCTTT | CASRDEGTEAFF
TRBJ2-3 | TRBD1 | - | TRBV7-8 | TGTGCCAGCAGCTTAGCCCCACAGGGGGTCTCTGCAGATACGCAGTATTTT | CASSLAPQGVSADTQYF
TRBJ1-1 | - | few | TRBV19 | TGTGCCAGCAGCCGCAGCATGAACACTGAAGCTTTCTTT | CASSRSMNTEAFF
TRBJ1-2 | TRBD1 | - | TRBV4-2 | TGTGCCAGCAGCCAGATAGGGACAGGTCGGGGCTACACCTTC | CASSQIGTGRGYTF
TRBJ1-5 | - | - | TRBV12-3/TRBV12-4 | TGTGCCAGCAGGCTCAGGGATAGGCAGCCCCAGCATTTT | CASRLRDRQPQHF
TRBJ2-3 | TRBD1 | - | TRBV6-5 | TGTGCCAGCGGGACAGGGACGGATACGCAGTATTTT | CASGTGTDTQYF
TRBJ2-1 | - | - | TRBV7-8 | TGTGCCAGCAGCTCCGCTACTCACAGGGACTCCTACAATGAGCAGTTCTTC | CASSSATHRDSYNEQFF
TRBJ2-1 | TRBD2 | once | TRBV11-3 | TGTGCCAGCAGCCTAGGACTAGCGGGAGGGTACAATGAGCAGTTCTTC | CASSLGLAGGYNEQFF
TRBJ2-2 | - | - | TRBV19 | TGTGCCAGTAGTATAGATGGTAGCCAGTACACCGGGGAGCTGTTTTTT | CASSIDGSQYTGELFF
TRBJ2-7 | TRBD1 | - | TRBV28 | TGTGCCAGCAGTGTCCCGGGACAGGGGCACTACGAGCAGTACTTC | CASSVPGQGHYEQYF
TRBJ2-1 | - | - | TRBV19 | TGTGCCAGTAGTCTCCAGGGGGGTTACAATGAGCAGTTCTTC | CASSLQGGYNEQFF
TRBJ2-6 | - | - | TRBV4-2 | TGTGCCAGCAGCCAGGAACTAGTGGTGGGCTCTGGGGCCAACGTCCTGACTTTC | CASSQELVVGSGANVLTF
TRBJ1-5 | - | - | TRBV19 | TGTGCCAGTAGTATAGTGGCCCAGCCCCAGCATTTT | CASSIVAQPQHF
TRBJ2-2 | - | - | TRBV24-1 | TGTGCCACCAGTGATCTAACCGGGGCCCGGTGGGAGCTGTTTTTT | CATSDLTGARWELFF
TRBJ2-1 | - | - | TRBV14 | TGTGCCAGCAGCCAACTATACCAGGGAAACAATGAGCAGTTCTTC | CASSQLYQGNNEQFF
TRBJ2-2 | TRBD2 | - | TRBV9 | TGTGCCAGCAGCGAACCGGGACTAGCGGGAGCCGGGGAGCTGTTTTTT | CASSEPGLAGAGELFF
TRBJ1-2 | TRBD1 | - | TRBV4-2 | TGTGCCAGCAGCCAAGATCTAGGGGGAGGGGGCGCTCGAAACTATGGCTACACCTTC | CASSQDLGGGGARNYGYTF
TRBJ2-5 | - | - | TRBV14 | TGTGCCAGCAGCCATACCCAAGAGACCCAGTACTTC | CASSHTQETQYF
TRBJ1-1 | - | few | TRBV4-1 | TGCGCCAGCAGCCAAGTTTTCGACCGTCGGAACACTGAAGCTTTCTTT | CASSQVFDRRNTEAFF
TRBJ2-6 | - | - | TRBV28 | TGTGCTACCTTCGGTCGTGGTGCAGGGGCCAACGTCCTGACTTTC | CATFGRGAGANVLTF
TRBJ2-7 | - | - | TRBV28 | TGTGCCATCTCAGGGCGAGCGGGTCACGAGCAGTACTTC | CAISGRAGHEQYF
TRBJ2-2 | TRBD2 | - | TRBV2 | TGTGCCAGCACCGGACTAGCGGTGAACACCGGGGAGCTGTTTTTT | CASTGLAVNTGELFF
TRBJ1-1 | - | - | TRBV28 | TGTGCCAGCAGTTCCCCCTCCCACCCGACAAGGCACACTGAAGCTTTCTTT | CASSSPSHPTRHTEAFF